The clone carrying this TCR beta chain was recorded at least ten times. What it binds is not known. The sample belongs to a study of CD8+CD57+ T cells in acquired aplastic anemia. Both TCR beta VDJ combination and CDR3 sequence profiling were carried out. Genomic DNA was the template for this profiling. TCRdb ran MiXCR on the reads and lists one entry per CDR3 protein. The sample contains some 200,000 distinct CDR3 sequences, over 60% of which appear only once. The study, taken as a whole, reports: It was found that approximately 29 CD8+ CDR3 sequences were shared between patients and controls. Significant differences in CD8+ Simpson's diversity were not observed between patients and controls.

This receptor was taken from a human donor in good health. The sequencing sample was made of sorted CD4+, CD8+, or CD8+CD57+ T cells (not recorded which) from PBMCs.

For the CDR3, the DNA is TGTGCCAGCAGCCAAGATGAGGGGGGGCCGAATGAGCAGTTCTTC. Its protein is CASSQDEGGPNEQFF. This chain links TRBV4-2 with TRBJ2-1; a weak D match, TRBD2 (7 bases). V shed 0 bases and J shed 7 bases, with 13 bases lying between them. This CDR3 comprises 15 residues. Per the germline V gene, CDR1 is LGHNA and CDR2 is YNFKEQ.